Listed below are T cell receptor beta chains from one sample, sequenced in a study of T-cell reconstitution after alpha-beta-depleted transplantation in children. Using its own MiXCR run on the PCR reads, TCRdb lists one record per CDR3 protein. The sample records roughly 670,000 distinct CDR3 sequences, about an eighth being singletons. The sequencing here drew on PBMCs, taken before TCRalphabeta/CD19-depleted stem cell transplant. The receptor set was obtained from a girl aged 2 to 9 with congenital amegakaryocytic thrombocytopenia, due to receive a stem cell transplant. Each CDR3 is given without its conserved first and last residue. Only part of the rows carry a size: once, few, many, or a class if the clone is expanded.

V gene: TRBV20-1; J gene: TRBJ2-7; clone size: many; CDR3 length: 10; CDR3 protein: SARGAGDEQY
V gene: TRBV5-1; J gene: TRBJ1-5; clone size: many; CDR3 length: 13; CDR3 protein: ASSFYRDSNQPQH
V gene: TRBV10-3; J gene: TRBJ2-5; clone size: many; CDR3 length: 10; CDR3 protein: AIMDSQETQY
V gene: TRBV28; J gene: TRBJ2-7; clone size: NA; CDR3 length: 10; CDR3 protein: ASRITGGEQY
V gene: TRBV4-1; J gene: TRBJ2-2; clone size: many; CDR3 length: 13; CDR3 protein: ASSQFGTNTGELF
V gene: TRBV10-3; J gene: TRBJ2-7; clone size: many; CDR3 length: 13; CDR3 protein: AISESSTGIYEQY
V gene: TRBV29-1; J gene: TRBJ1-2; clone size: NA; CDR3 length: 9; CDR3 protein: SVVFQYGYT
V gene: TRBV7-2; J gene: TRBJ1-3; clone size: many; CDR3 length: 8; CDR3 protein: AIGRDTIY
V gene: TRBV12-3/TRBV12-4; J gene: TRBJ2-5; clone size: NA; CDR3 length: 13; CDR3 protein: ASSHGEPYQETQY
V gene: TRBV28; J gene: TRBJ1-1; clone size: many; CDR3 length: 11; CDR3 protein: ASSYSGQTEAF
V gene: TRBV6-6; J gene: TRBJ2-7; clone size: NA; CDR3 length: 11; CDR3 protein: ASNQDRRNEQY
V gene: TRBV28; J gene: TRBJ2-1; clone size: many; CDR3 length: 13; CDR3 protein: ASSLGLTSEHEQF
V gene: TRBV7-6; J gene: TRBJ2-2; clone size: NA; CDR3 length: 17; CDR3 protein: ASSLAPSSLAGDTGELF
V gene: TRBV11-2; J gene: TRBJ2-3; clone size: NA; CDR3 length: 10; CDR3 protein: ASSPQVDTQY
V gene: TRBV10-3; J gene: TRBJ2-7; clone size: NA; CDR3 length: 14; CDR3 protein: AISTAGREGSYEQY
V gene: TRBV11-1; J gene: TRBJ2-2; clone size: few; CDR3 length: 13; CDR3 protein: ASSLWGGDTGELF
V gene: TRBV6-2/TRBV6-3; J gene: TRBJ2-5; clone size: few; CDR3 length: 11; CDR3 protein: ASSYPPTETQY
V gene: TRBV21-1; J gene: TRBJ2-2; clone size: few; CDR3 length: 16; CDR3 protein: ASSNRRGGRRDTGELF
V gene: TRBV20-1; J gene: TRBJ1-1; clone size: many; CDR3 length: 11; CDR3 protein: SARVERGSEAF
V gene: TRBV29-1; J gene: TRBJ2-7; clone size: many; CDR3 length: 13; CDR3 protein: SVRGGTIAPYEQY
V gene: TRBV11-2; J gene: TRBJ2-4; clone size: NA; CDR3 length: 13; CDR3 protein: ASSQRSGAKNIQY
V gene: TRBV15; J gene: TRBJ2-7; clone size: NA; CDR3 length: 14; CDR3 protein: ATSRDPRLTTYEQY
V gene: TRBV5-1; J gene: TRBJ2-5; clone size: NA; CDR3 length: 13; CDR3 protein: ASSLVTASQETQY
V gene: TRBV12-3/TRBV12-4; J gene: TRBJ2-5; clone size: many; CDR3 length: 12; CDR3 protein: ASTDDRGEETQY
V gene: TRBV5-1; J gene: TRBJ2-4; clone size: few; CDR3 length: 11; CDR3 protein: ASSLEVKNIQY
V gene: TRBV12-3/TRBV12-4; J gene: TRBJ1-5; clone size: few; CDR3 length: 13; CDR3 protein: ASRFGQGLNQPQH
V gene: TRBV24-1; J gene: TRBJ1-5; clone size: NA; CDR3 length: 11; CDR3 protein: ATSDGGREPQH
V gene: TRBV20-1; J gene: TRBJ2-7; clone size: many; CDR3 length: 12; CDR3 protein: SARRLAGTYEQY
V gene: TRBV9; J gene: TRBJ2-3; clone size: many; CDR3 length: 11; CDR3 protein: ASSVARVDTQY
V gene: TRBV11-1; J gene: TRBJ2-1; clone size: NA; CDR3 length: 17; CDR3 protein: ASSLVALGLAGGPDEQF
V gene: TRBV20-1; J gene: TRBJ2-1; clone size: NA; CDR3 length: 14; CDR3 protein: SAPRGGTSRYNEQF
V gene: TRBV7-9; J gene: TRBJ2-7; clone size: many; CDR3 length: 9; CDR3 protein: ASSLEGKQY
V gene: TRBV5-5; J gene: TRBJ1-2; clone size: NA; CDR3 length: 11; CDR3 protein: ASSQQGWDGYT
V gene: TRBV7-8; J gene: TRBJ1-1; clone size: few; CDR3 length: 11; CDR3 protein: ASSLQALAEAF
V gene: TRBV3-1; J gene: TRBJ2-7; clone size: many; CDR3 length: 14; CDR3 protein: ASSQLQGAILHEQY
V gene: TRBV20-1; J gene: TRBJ2-1; clone size: few; CDR3 length: 9; CDR3 protein: SAAPGLSQF
V gene: TRBV20-1; J gene: TRBJ1-4; clone size: many; CDR3 length: 13; CDR3 protein: SAYPGSPTNEKLF
V gene: TRBV15; J gene: TRBJ1-1; clone size: NA; CDR3 length: 10; CDR3 protein: ATSRAGVEAF
V gene: TRBV5-1; J gene: TRBJ2-7; clone size: few; CDR3 length: 13; CDR3 protein: ASSPGLAGFYEQY
V gene: TRBV29-1; J gene: TRBJ2-3; clone size: many; CDR3 length: 12; CDR3 protein: SAATSGFTDTQY
V gene: TRBV5-1; J gene: TRBJ2-3; clone size: many; CDR3 length: 15; CDR3 protein: ASSLESAGGFIDTQY
V gene: TRBV20-1; J gene: TRBJ1-2; clone size: many; CDR3 length: 11; CDR3 protein: SATGRYLYGYT
V gene: TRBV7-6; J gene: TRBJ2-3; clone size: NA; CDR3 length: 14; CDR3 protein: ASSLAESSSTDTQY
V gene: TRBV6-1; J gene: TRBJ2-7; clone size: many; CDR3 length: 13; CDR3 protein: ASSPLAGTAYEQY